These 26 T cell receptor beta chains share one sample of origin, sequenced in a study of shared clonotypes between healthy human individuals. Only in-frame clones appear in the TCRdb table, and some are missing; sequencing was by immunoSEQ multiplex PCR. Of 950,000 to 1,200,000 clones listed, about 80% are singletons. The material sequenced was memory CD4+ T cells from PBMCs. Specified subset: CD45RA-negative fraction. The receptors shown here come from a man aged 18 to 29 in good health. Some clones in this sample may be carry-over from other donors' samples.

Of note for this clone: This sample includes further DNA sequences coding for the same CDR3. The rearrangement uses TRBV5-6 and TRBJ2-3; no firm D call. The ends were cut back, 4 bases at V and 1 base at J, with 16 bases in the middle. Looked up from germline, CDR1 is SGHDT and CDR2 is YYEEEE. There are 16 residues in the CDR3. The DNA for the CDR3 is TGTGCCAGCAGCCTATACATAACCTGGGGCACAGATACGCAGTATTTT. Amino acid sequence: CASSLYITWGTDTQYF.

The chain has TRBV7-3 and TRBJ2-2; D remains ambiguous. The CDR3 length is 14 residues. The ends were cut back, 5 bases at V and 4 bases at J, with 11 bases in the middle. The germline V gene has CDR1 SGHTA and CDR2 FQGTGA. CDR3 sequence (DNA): TGTGCCAGCAGCGCCCACGCGACCACCGGGGAGCTGTTTTTT. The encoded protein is CASSAHATTGELFF.

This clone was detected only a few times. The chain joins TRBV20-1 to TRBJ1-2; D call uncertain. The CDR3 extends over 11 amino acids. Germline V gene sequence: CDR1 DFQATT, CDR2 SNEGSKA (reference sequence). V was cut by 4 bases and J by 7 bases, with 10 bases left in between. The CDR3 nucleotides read TGCAGTGCTAAATTGCGTTTTGGCTACACCTTC. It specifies CSAKLRFGYTF.

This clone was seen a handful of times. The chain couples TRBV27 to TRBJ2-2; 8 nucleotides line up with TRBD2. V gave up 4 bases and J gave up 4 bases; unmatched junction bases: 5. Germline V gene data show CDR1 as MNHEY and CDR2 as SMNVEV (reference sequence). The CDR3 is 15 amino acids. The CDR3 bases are TGTGCCAGCAGTTCCGCGGGAGGCCCCACCGGGGAGCTGTTTTTT. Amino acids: CASSSAGGPTGELFF.

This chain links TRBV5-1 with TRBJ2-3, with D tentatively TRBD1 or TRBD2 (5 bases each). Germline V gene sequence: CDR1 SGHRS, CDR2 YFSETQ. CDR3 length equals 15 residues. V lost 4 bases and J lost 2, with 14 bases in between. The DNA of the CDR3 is TGCGCCAGCAGCGCTACCGGGACCTACACAGATACGCAGTATTTT. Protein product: CASSATGTYTDTQYF.

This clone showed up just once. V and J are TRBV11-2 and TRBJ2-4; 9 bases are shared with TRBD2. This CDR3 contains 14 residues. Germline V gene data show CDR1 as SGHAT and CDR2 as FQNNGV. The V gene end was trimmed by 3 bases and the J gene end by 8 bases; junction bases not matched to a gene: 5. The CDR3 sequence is CASSFSSGSDIQYF. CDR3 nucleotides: TGTGCCAGCAGCTTTAGTAGCGGGAGCGACATTCAGTACTTC.

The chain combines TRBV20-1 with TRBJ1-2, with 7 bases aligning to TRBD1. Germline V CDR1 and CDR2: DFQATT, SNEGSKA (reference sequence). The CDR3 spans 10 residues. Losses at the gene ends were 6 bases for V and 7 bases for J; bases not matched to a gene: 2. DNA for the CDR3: TGCAGTGCAGACAGGGCTGGCTACACCTTC. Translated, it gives CSADRAGYTF.

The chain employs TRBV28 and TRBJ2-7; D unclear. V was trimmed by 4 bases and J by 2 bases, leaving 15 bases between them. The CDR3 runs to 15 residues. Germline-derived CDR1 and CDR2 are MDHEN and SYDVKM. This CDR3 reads CASSSTMGNPYEQYF. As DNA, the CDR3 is TGTGCCAGCAGTTCCACCATGGGGAACCCCTACGAGCAGTACTTC.

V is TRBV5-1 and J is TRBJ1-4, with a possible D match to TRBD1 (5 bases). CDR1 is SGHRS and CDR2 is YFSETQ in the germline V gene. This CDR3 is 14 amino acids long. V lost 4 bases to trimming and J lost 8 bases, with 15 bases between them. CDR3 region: CASSLNPEGEKLFF. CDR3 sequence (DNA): TGCGCCAGCAGCCTGAATCCGGAGGGGGAAAAACTGTTTTTT.

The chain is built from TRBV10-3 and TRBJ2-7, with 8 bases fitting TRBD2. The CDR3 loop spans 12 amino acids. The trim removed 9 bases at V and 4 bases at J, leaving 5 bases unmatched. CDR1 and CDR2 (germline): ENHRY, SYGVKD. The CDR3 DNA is TGTGCCATAGGGCAGCGGGAGTACGAGCAGTACTTC. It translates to CAIGQREYEQYF.

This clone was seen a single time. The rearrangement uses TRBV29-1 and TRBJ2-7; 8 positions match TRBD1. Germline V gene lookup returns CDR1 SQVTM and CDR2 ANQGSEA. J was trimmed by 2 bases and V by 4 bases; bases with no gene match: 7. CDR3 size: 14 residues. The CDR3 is CSVVLQGATYEQYF. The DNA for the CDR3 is TGCAGCGTTGTACTGCAGGGGGCCACCTACGAGCAGTACTTC.

The CDR3 region is CASRLGLAGGETQYF. CDR3 bases: TGTGCCAGCAGGTTAGGACTAGCGGGAGGAGAGACCCAGTACTTC. This chain connects TRBV5-6 to TRBJ2-5; 14 nucleotides match TRBD2. The length of the CDR3 is 15 residues. CDR1 and CDR2 from the germline V gene are SGHDT and YYEEEE. The V and J ends lost 5 bases and 4 bases, in that order; junction bases with no gene match: 4.

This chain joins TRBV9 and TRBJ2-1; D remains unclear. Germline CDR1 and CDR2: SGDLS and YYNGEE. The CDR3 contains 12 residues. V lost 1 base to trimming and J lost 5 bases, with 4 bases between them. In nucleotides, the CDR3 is TGTGCCAGCAGCGTATTTGACAATGAGCAGTTCTTC. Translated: CASSVFDNEQFF.

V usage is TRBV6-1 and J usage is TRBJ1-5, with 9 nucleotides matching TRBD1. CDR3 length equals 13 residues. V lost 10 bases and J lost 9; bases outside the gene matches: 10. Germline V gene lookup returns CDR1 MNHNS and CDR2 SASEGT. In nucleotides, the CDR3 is TGTGCCATAAGAGACAGGGGGAAGGGGCCCCAGCATTTT. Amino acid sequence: CAIRDRGKGPQHF.

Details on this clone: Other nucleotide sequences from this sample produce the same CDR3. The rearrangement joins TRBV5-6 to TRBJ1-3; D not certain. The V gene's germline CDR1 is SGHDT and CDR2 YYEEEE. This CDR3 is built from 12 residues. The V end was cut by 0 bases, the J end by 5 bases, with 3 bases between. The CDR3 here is CASSLGRNTIYF. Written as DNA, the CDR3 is TGTGCCAGCAGCTTGGGTCGAAACACCATATATTTT.

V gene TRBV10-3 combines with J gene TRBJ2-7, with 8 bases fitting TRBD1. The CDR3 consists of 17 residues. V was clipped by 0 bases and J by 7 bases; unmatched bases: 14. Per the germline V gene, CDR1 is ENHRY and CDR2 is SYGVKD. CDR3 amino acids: CAISESTPRTGTPEQYF. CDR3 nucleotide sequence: TGTGCCATCAGTGAGTCGACCCCGAGGACAGGGACCCCTGAGCAGTACTTC.

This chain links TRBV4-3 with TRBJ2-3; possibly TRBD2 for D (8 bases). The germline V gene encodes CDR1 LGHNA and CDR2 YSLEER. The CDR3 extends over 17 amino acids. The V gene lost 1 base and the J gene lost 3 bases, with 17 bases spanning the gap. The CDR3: CASSQGTSSGGTDTQYF. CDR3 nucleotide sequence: TGCGCCAGCAGCCAAGGGACTAGCTCAGGGGGGACAGATACGCAGTATTTT.

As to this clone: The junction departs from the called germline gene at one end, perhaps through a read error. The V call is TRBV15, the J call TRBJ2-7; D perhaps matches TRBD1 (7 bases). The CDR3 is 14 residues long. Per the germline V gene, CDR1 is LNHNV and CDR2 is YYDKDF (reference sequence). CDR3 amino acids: CATSRDKAGGIRKF. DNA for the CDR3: TGTGCCACCAGCAGAGATAAGGCAGGGGGGATACGTAAATTC.

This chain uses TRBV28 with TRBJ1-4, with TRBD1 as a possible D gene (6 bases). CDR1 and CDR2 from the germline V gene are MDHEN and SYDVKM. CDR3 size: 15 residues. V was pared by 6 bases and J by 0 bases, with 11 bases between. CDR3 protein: CASSDYRATNEKLFF. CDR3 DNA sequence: TGTGCCAGCAGCGACTACAGGGCAACTAATGAAAAACTGTTTTTT. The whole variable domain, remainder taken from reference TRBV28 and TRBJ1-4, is DVKVTQSSRYLVKRTGEKVFLECVQDMDHENMFWYRQDPGLGLRLIYFSYDVKMKEKGDIPEGYSVSREKKERFSLILESASTNQTSMYLCASSDYRATNEKLFFGSGTQLSVL.

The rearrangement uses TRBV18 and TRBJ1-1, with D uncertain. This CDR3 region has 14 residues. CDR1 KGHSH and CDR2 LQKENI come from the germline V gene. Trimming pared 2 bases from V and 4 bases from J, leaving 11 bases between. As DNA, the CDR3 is TGTGCCAGCTCACCATATTCCGGCGGCACTGAAGCTTTCTTT. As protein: CASSPYSGGTEAFF.

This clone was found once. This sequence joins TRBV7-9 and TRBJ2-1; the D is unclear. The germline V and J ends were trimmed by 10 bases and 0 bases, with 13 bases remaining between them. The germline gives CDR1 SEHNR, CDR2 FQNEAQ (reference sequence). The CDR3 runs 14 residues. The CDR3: CATPARSSYNEQFF. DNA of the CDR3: TGTGCCACTCCAGCGCGGAGCTCCTACAATGAGCAGTTCTTC. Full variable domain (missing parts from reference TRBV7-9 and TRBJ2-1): DTGVSQNPRHKITKRGQNVTFRCDPISEHNRLYWYRQTLGQGPEFLTYFQNEAQLEKSRLLSDRFSAERPKGSFSTLEIQRTEQGDSAMYLCATPARSSYNEQFFGPGTRLTVL.

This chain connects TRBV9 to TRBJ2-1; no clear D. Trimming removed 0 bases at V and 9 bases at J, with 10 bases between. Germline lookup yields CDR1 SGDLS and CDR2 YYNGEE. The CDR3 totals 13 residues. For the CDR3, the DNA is TGTGCCAGCAGCGTAGCCCTCCGAGGTGAGCAGTTCTTC. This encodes CASSVALRGEQFF.

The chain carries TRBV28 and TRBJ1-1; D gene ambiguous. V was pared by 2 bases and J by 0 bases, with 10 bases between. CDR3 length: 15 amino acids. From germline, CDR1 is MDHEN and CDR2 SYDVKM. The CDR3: CASSLPRALNTEAFF. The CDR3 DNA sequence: TGTGCCAGCAGTTTACCTCGCGCGCTGAACACTGAAGCTTTCTTT.

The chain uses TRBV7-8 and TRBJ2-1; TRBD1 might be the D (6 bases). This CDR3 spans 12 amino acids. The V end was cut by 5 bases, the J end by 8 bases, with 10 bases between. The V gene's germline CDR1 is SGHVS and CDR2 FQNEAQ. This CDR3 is CASSPTGHEQFF. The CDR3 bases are TGTGCCAGCAGCCCTACAGGGCATGAGCAGTTCTTC. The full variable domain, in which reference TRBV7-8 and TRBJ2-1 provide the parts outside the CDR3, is GAGVSQSPRYKVAKRGQDVALRCDPISGHVSLFWYQQALGQGPEFLTYFQNEAQLDKSGLPSDRFFAERPEGSVSTLKIQRTQQEDSAVYLCASSPTGHEQFFGPGTRLTVL.

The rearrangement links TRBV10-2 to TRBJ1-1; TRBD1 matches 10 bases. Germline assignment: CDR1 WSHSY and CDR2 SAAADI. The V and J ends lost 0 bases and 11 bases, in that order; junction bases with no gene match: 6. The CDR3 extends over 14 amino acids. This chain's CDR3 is CASSESDRGRRAFF. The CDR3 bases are TGCGCCAGCAGTGAGTCAGACAGGGGGCGCCGTGCTTTCTTT.

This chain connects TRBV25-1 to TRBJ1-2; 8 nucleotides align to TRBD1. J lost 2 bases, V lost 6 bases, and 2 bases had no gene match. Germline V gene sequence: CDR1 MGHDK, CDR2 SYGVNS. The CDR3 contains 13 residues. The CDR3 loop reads CASRDRGNYGYTF. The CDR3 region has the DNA TGTGCCAGCAGAGACAGGGGCAACTATGGCTACACCTTC.